This TCR beta chain was sequenced in a study of vaccination and CD4 T cells after COVID-19. As to this clonotype: Antigen unknown.

Germline CDR1 and CDR2: SGHVS and FQNEAQ. With 1 base removed from V and 0 bases from J, the gap between germline ends came to 9 bases. This CDR3 region has 15 residues. An Oncomine TCR Beta short-read assay was used to sequence the DNA from cultured CD4+ T cells. TCRdb reprocessed the PCR reads via MiXCR and lists one record per CDR3 protein. The sample includes 10,000 to 15,000 distinct CDR3 sequences, approximately 50% of them seen just once. Treatment indicated: approximately nine-day PBMC culture with coronavirus spike peptide pools or control peptides (ViraFEST assay). Sequencing used CD4+ T cells from blood, cultured in vitro. The sequence derives from a human donor who had recovered from COVID-19. The chain is built from TRBV7-8 and TRBJ1-1; no reliable D call. CDR3 in amino acids: CASSLVPQLNTEAFF. For the CDR3, the DNA is TGTGCCAGCAGCTTAGTACCACAACTGAACACTGAAGCTTTCTTT.